This T cell receptor (beta chain) was recorded in a study of graft-versus-host responses after intestinal transplantation (dated by TCRdb to the early 2020s). For the wider study: The transplants that recipients received were multivisceral, liver-intestinal, or isolated intestinal. Bulk TCR-beta CDR3 sequencing was used to track graft-versus-host and host-versus-graft alloreactive T cell clones in the graft, circulation and bone marrow after intestinal transplantation. Anti-thymocyte globulin induction was given to all recipients, followed by maintenance tacrolimus and steroids for two to three years. Instead of going to the commercial service, samples from a few later patients were sequenced in-house on an Illumina MiSeq and processed with MiXCR. The cohort enrolled around 23 intestinal transplant recipients including one retransplant, and 3 patients lacking pretransplant specimens were excluded. Alloreactive clones were identified by sequencing pre-transplant mixed lymphocyte reaction products and comparing these products with unstimulated pre-transplant donor and recipient T cells. A peak of at least 4% donor T cells among recipient peripheral blood mononuclear cells was the definition used for donor T cell macrochimerism.

General findings and caveats noted by the study authors: Early after transplant, peak levels of circulating GvH clones were associated with declines in HvG clones. High GvH to HvG T cell clonal ratios were observed in the allografts of patients with donor T cell macrochimerism. The relatively low number and heterogeneity of intestinal transplant patients limited the conclusions. GvH clones turned up in recipient bone marrow, with some appearing earlier in ileal mucosa or blood, a pattern consistent with an intestinal mucosal origin.

Library construction relied on the immunoSEQ multiplex PCR assay. For most patients, genomic DNA was isolated with the Qiagen DNeasy Blood and Tissue Kit and sent frozen to Adaptive Biotechnologies for TCR sequencing. Adaptive Biotechnologies carried out high-throughput TCR-beta CDR3 sequencing of genomic DNA for most patients. Per the original workflow: Adaptive's ImmunoSEQ software was the source of the TCR sequencing data for roughly 19 patients, while a few other patients were processed with MiXCR and VDJtools. To correct CD4 versus CD8 sorting errors, any sequence found in both subsets at a frequency ratio below 5:1 was removed. CDR3 nucleotide sequences shared between donor and recipient were removed because their origin could not be assigned. To count as alloreactive, a clone needed at least 2-fold expansion over unstimulated cells and a minimum CFSE-low frequency of 0.002% (template counts) or 0.001% (read counts). Clones were considered mappable if detected in sequenced pre-transplant spleen, lymph node, or MLR CFSE-low populations of the donor or recipient. Cumulative frequency of alloreactive clones was calculated as a percentage of all sequences weighted by copy number. Here the immuneACCESS table is served through TCRdb, limited to in-frame sequences with V and J called. Missing clones are a known gap in these copies; in checked studies unresolved V genes cover under half, and the rest lacks a known reason. V and J calls and clone size are as listed in that table; D and trimming were resolved from the DNA. In all, the sample holds fewer than 55,000 clones, and approximately 95% of those were seen once. The ten most abundant clones make up around 0.25% of the sample.

V and J lose 3 bases and 4 bases, and a span of 2 bases separates them. From the cysteine up to the phenylalanine, the CDR3 has a length of 11 residues. Only CDR3 DNA remains: 33 bases, in frame from the first base. For CDR1 and CDR2, the germline V gene (reference sequence) lists SGHNT and YYREEE. The sample's time point, from its label and the paper: cells obtained before transplantation from donor or recipient. CD3+CD4+ and CD3+CD8+ populations were FACS-sorted from unstimulated pre-transplant donor and recipient cells taken from spleen or lymph nodes. For this clone: Its antigen remains undetermined. No much larger clonotype is one base removed from it; base qualities were not supplied.

This sequence uses TRBV5-4 and TRBJ2-1; no D gene call is confident. The source material was unstimulated CD8+ T cells sorted from spleen or lymph node cells, sampled before transplant. The clonotype comes from a human donor who was the organ donor for an intestinal transplant. The CDR3 is CASSYYNEQFF. The DNA is TGTGCCAGCAGCTATTACAATGAGCAGTTCTTC.